What follows describes a single T cell receptor beta chain. Its antigen is unknown. Expressed TCRB transcripts were sequenced, since all the RNA that had been isolated was reverse transcribed. Measured with immunoSEQ multiplex PCR; TCRdb has only the in-frame clones, and not every one. The data contain nearly 250,000 clones, about 70% of them seen just once; the ten biggest clones take up approximately 0.053%. Germline CDR1 and CDR2: MGHDK and SYGVNS. CDR3 length: 12 residues. The V end lost 1 base, the J end lost 5 bases, and 5 bases lay between the germline ends. The data derive from a study of beta chain features in type 1 diabetes. Broader study findings: PCR might favor shorter templates, but any such skew would affect patients and controls equally.

Sequenced: naive CD4+ T cells from blood. The rearrangement links TRBV25-1 to TRBJ2-5; D is unclear. The receptor was isolated from a man aged 25 to 40 in good health. CDR3 amino acids: CASSEFHETQYF. For the CDR3, the DNA is TGTGCCAGCAGTGAATTTCACGAGACCCAGTACTTC.